This T cell receptor (beta chain) was identified during a study of shared clonotypes between healthy human individuals. The authors loaded 200 ng DNA, approximately 30,000 T cell genomes, into sorted-subset replicate PCRs. TCRdb's copy holds only in-frame clones and misses some; the assay was immunoSEQ multiplex PCR. The repertoire holds about 2 million clones, less than 95% seen once, with 0.95% to 1.5% in the top ten. CDR3 length equals 15 residues. The germline CDR1 and CDR2 sequences are SEHNR and FQNEAQ (reference sequence). With 3 bases removed from V and 2 bases from J, the gap between germline ends came to 11 bases. For this clone: Its antigen is currently unknown.

Positive CCR7 selection of CD45RO-negative cells yielded the naive CD8 cells, and terminally differentiated effector memory CD45RA+ cells were excluded. Study-wide points: The naive CD4 repertoires of several donors were compared, and approximately 5% of clonotypes were shared. Blood was the only sampled material, and tissue repertoires likely differ.

Sequencing input: naive CD8+ T cells sorted from blood. The receptor comes from a young man in good health. The chain employs TRBV7-9 and TRBJ2-1, with D possibly TRBD2 on 5 matching bases. CDR3 protein: CASSFPTGTYNEQFF. In nucleotides, the CDR3 is TGTGCCAGCAGCTTCCCGACGGGAACCTACAATGAGCAGTTCTTC.